Sequencing of this T cell receptor beta chain was carried out in a study of blood T cell repertoires in COVID-19. Study summary: Sites in the United States, Italy and Spain provided acute and convalescent COVID-19 samples. The analysed material was cDNA or gDNA that came from T cells, B-cell-depleted T cells, or PBMCs.

This CDR3 has 13 amino acids. The V and J ends lost 5 bases and 4 bases respectively, with 10 bases between them. CDR1 is KGHDR, CDR2 SFDVKD, per germline. Authors' processing steps: The assay estimated nucleated cells by amplifying reference gene primers. Clones were read by immunoSEQ multiplex PCR, and TCRdb kept only the in-frame ones, dropping some. For V, J and clone size, that table is used; D and trimming come from the DNA. The sample contains almost 25,000 clones, 82% of which appear only once. This receptor was taken from a human donor in a cohort sampled during active COVID-19. J is TRBJ1-1 and V is TRBV24-1, with D unresolved. Source material: peripheral blood. The CDR3, as DNA: TGTGCCACCAGTGCCCAGAAATCCACTGAAGCTTTCTTT. It translates to CATSAQKSTEAFF.